This T cell receptor beta chain was profiled in a study of cytomegalovirus exposure and HLA in healthy donors (dated by TCRdb to about 2017). For context, the study as a whole: An earlier analysis of about 530 of the donors reported about 300 Gb of sequence data and 117 million unique TCR beta sequences obtained from roughly 170 million T cells. An early release that covered around 590 HLA-typed donors contained approximately 290 gigabases of sequencing data and tens of millions of unique TCR sequences. Of the 300 to 450 genotyped donors, approximately 82% fell in the genetic ancestry cluster associated with self-reported Caucasian donors. The aim of the study was to test whether cataloging public T cell receptors could identify signatures of past pathogen exposure. The T cell repertoires of around 730 subjects were profiled by immunosequencing and related to cytomegalovirus serostatus. In addition to the first cohort of 666 subjects, a separate validation cohort of 120 different subjects was used. The study combined high-throughput TCR immunosequencing, statistical association of individual TCRs with disease status, and machine learning to predict cytomegalovirus infection status. To study patterns of TCR occurrence, a later analysis re-analyzed previously published TCR beta repertoires from 666 donors and added high-resolution HLA genotyping. Rather than using new phenotypic data, the later analysis identified candidate immune exposures from TCR beta sequences and from how often those sequences occurred across donors. To decide whether each TCR beta V gene segment behaved as functional or pseudogenic, an earlier analysis of fewer than 750 of the donors relied on high-throughput TCR beta sequencing. Donor age, sex, ethnicity and CMV serostatus were collected together with the repertoire data. A later genetic analysis took genome-wide SNP genotypes for about 65% of the roughly 670 donors and used that subset as a discovery cohort. Every repertoire in the discovery cohort had been generated on one and the same sequencing platform. Class I and class II HLA loci were covered by the typing at four-digit resolution. The number of donors typed differed by locus, with about 629-640 for A, B, C, DRB1 and DQB1, roughly 520 for DQA1, 600 to 610 for DPA1, and 400 to 490 for DPB1. Because of strong linkage in the cohort, roughly five DR-DQ haplotypes were treated as single units for association and clustering. Among roughly 400 genotyped donors of the cohort, an average of approximately 240,000 unique TCR beta nucleotide sequences was sequenced per donor, of which 15% to 20% were non-productive.

At the junction V is shortened by 4 bases and J by 7 bases; bases outside the gene matches: 13. From the cysteine through the phenylalanine, the CDR3 covers 16 amino acids. The DNA shown is the 48-base CDR3, in frame from base 1. Receptor amplification or capture employed the immunoSEQ multiplex PCR assay. For the multiplex PCR, a mixture combining 60 forward primers for TCR Vbeta segments and 13 reverse primers for TCR Jbeta segments was used. Amplification of the CDR3 region of rearranged TCR beta genes was performed with a multiplex PCR assay on genomic DNA. The amplified TCR beta libraries were sequenced on the Illumina HiSeq System as 87-base-pair reads. As for how the authors treated the data: In a later analysis, tens of millions of unique TCR beta chains were counted across the approximately 640 repertoires, and approximately 11 million of these chains were shared by at least two donors. A nearest-neighbor algorithm error-corrected the raw reads and collapsed the reads into unique sequences, merging closely related sequences to remove PCR and sequencing errors. CDR3 sequences were aligned to IMGT reference sequences to assign V, D and J gene segments. For a sequence to be retained, a match of at least six nucleotides to both a V gene segment and a J gene segment was required. A rearrangement was called productive if the CDR3 had no stop codons and remained in frame with V and J, and every other rearrangement was called non-productive. CDR3 was defined by IMGT convention, running from the second conserved V-encoded cysteine to the conserved J-encoded phenylalanine. In an earlier analysis of around 640 of the donors, sequences lacking an unambiguous match to a single V gene segment were excluded. An earlier analysis of fewer than 750 of the donors called V segments functional above 56.7% productive rearrangements and segregating when the between-donor standard deviation exceeded 5%. A statistical classification framework was developed to diagnose cytomegalovirus status using the catalog of TCR beta chain sequences. In a later analysis, TCR nucleotide sequences were compared against IMGT/GENE-DB human TR gene sequences so that V and J genes could be assigned. A later analysis assigned CDR3 sequences and most-parsimonious VDJ recombination scenarios with the TCRdist pipeline. In a later analysis, each TCR beta chain was defined by its CDR3 amino acid sequence together with its V-gene family, and reads without a unique V-gene family were excluded. In a later analysis, 450 to 600 highly shared, low-generation-probability nucleotide sequences were removed to address suspected cross-contamination and a sequencing artifact. For each public chain, a later analysis derived a clonal expansion index from normalized ranks of inferred template counts within each repertoire. Generation probabilities in a later analysis came from a VDJ recombination model fitted to out-of-frame rearrangements, and those results were checked against IGoR. In a later analysis, hypergeometric tests were used to score TCR-TCR, TCR-HLA and TCR-CMV co-occurrence, with a repertoire-size bias correction applied to TCR pairs. To estimate false discovery rates, a later analysis permuted the HLA or CMV assignments 20 times. In a later analysis, co-occurring TCRs were grouped using DBSCAN, and TCRdist sequence similarity was added for clustering within HLA-allele-positive subsets. Repertoires with fewer than 30,000 or more than 120,000 public chains, plus five repertoires with anomalous nucleotide sharing, were excluded from co-occurrence clustering. This is the immuneACCESS table as TCRdb keeps it, with only in-frame sequences that have V and J called. A part of the clones is gone; compared with another copy, unresolved V genes explain less than half, and the rest is unexplained. V and J calls plus clone size are reproduced from that table; the DNA served to infer D and trimming. This sample holds around 150,000 clones; 80% were observed only once. The ten largest make up 4% to 5% of the sample.

Remarks on this clone: Its cognate antigen has yet to be identified. Per-base qualities were not stored, and no clone one base away is much larger.

What the research found in general, with its limitations: The earlier analysis of around 600 of the donors excluded some 15 rarely observed V segments, including chromosome 9 orphons, because counts were too low. Some IMGT-functional V segments, including TRBV6-2 and TRBV6-3, could not be distinguished by the 87-base-pair reads and were therefore excluded. A further reported finding was that TCR beta sequences accurately predicted the HLA-A and HLA-B alleles for most subjects in the first cohort. A cluster of highly shared sequence variants was judged likely to represent a technical artifact of the sequencing pipeline. In vitro tests confirmed that a few of the cytomegalovirus-associated TCR beta chains recognize cytomegalovirus antigens. In a later analysis, most CMV-associated TCR beta chains were found to appear HLA-restricted, with HLA associations seemingly driven largely by CMV exposure. A later analysis found that TCR association rates varied across HLA loci, with DRB1 alleles showing the most associated TCRs and HLA-C alleles the fewest. Assigning TCR associations to individual alleles was difficult when HLA alleles, especially DR and DQ, strongly co-occurred. In an earlier analysis of approximately 590 of the donors, most TCR beta V segments appeared in productive rearrangements about 87% or about 30% of the time, broadly matching IMGT annotations. Across donors, most TCR sequences were observed very rarely, whereas some public TCRs were present in many individuals. Correlated functional status among segregating V segments might reflect linkage disequilibrium, but an unknown experimental factor could not be ruled out. The authors suggested that the approach could potentially be generalized to other disease states and immunological phenotypes. In the study, some 180 TCR beta chains were listed as associated with cytomegalovirus. The presence/absence analyses assumed that sequencing depth was roughly uniform across donors, and that assumption may not be true. In this cohort, only TCR beta chains were sequenced, and detectable features were limited by the absence of alpha or paired-chain data. A later analysis associated about 17,000 TCR beta sequences with specific HLA alleles at a false discovery rate of 0.05. According to a later analysis, parvovirus B19, influenza, CMV and Epstein-Barr virus appeared linked to several top co-occurrence clusters. A later genetic analysis reported fewer N-insertions in productive TCRs among donors in an Asian-associated ancestry cluster than the roughly 690-donor mean. In a later genetic analysis, a missense DCLRE1C variant was associated with V-gene and J-gene trimming of TCR beta chains, and the association was replicated in an independent cohort. Because HLA typing was unavailable for some donors at each locus, only the typed subset was used in association tests. The only immune exposure information available for the cohort was CMV serostatus. A later analysis found that HLA-associated TCR beta chains were more clonally expanded and had lower generation probabilities than equally common non-associated chains. The classifier was reported to diagnose cytomegalovirus status with high specificity and sensitivity in both the original cohort and the validation cohort.

The cohort was made up of 666 healthy bone marrow donors. All cohort members were sampled while nominally healthy, although unrecorded immune exposures were likely present. The donor was CMV seronegative and was included in the group of over 300 seronegative cohort members. A peripheral blood sample was provided by each donor, and peripheral blood mononuclear cells were used for TCR beta sequencing. The Qiagen DNeasy Blood Extraction Kit was used to extract genomic DNA from the blood cell samples. The V and J genes are TRBV5-3 and TRBJ2-3; 9 bases in between match TRBD1. TRBV5-3 is recorded as an ORF, its role being uncertain. This receptor was identified in a man younger than 40 in good health and CMV-seronegative. The sample taken for sequencing was PBMCs. The CDR3 amino acid sequence is: CARSVGTGIFSHTQYF. The DNA sequence follows: TGTGCCAGAAGCGTCGGGACAGGGATTTTCTCCCATACGCAGTATTTT.